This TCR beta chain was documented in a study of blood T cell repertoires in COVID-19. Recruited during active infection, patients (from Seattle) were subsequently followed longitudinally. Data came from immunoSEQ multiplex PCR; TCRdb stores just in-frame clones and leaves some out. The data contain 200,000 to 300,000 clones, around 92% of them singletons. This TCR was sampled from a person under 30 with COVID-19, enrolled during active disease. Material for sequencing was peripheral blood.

In nucleotides, the CDR3 is TGTGCCAGCAGCTTAGCTGGAGGGTCGGACACTGAAGCTTTCTTT. Translation: CASSLAGGSDTEAFF. The J gene is TRBJ1-1, the V gene TRBV7-6; D uncertain. V lost 0 bases and J 3 bases, leaving 11 bases between the germline ends. The CDR3 sequence is 15 residues long. In germline, CDR1 is SGHVS, CDR2 FNYEAQ.